This TCR beta chain comes out of a study of blood T cell repertoires in COVID-19. About the research overall: Researchers got acute and convalescent COVID-19 samples from the United States, Italy and Spain.

This table comes from immunoSEQ multiplex PCR, and its TCRdb copy is limited to in-frame clones, with some not included. The sample comprises under 200,000 clones, 86% of which are singletons, and 2.5% to 4% rests with the top ten. The clonotype originates from a man aged 70 or older with acute or convalescent COVID-19. The material sequenced was peripheral blood.

For the CDR3, the DNA is TGTGCCAGCAGTTTCCGCTCGGGAGCGAACTTCTATGGCTACACCTTC. Its translation is CASSFRSGANFYGYTF. This chain connects TRBV6-2 or TRBV6-3 to TRBJ1-2, with no clear D. Germline V lookup: CDR1 MNHEY, CDR2 SVGEGT. V was clipped by 4 bases and J by 4 bases, with 19 bases between them. The CDR3 consists of 16 residues.